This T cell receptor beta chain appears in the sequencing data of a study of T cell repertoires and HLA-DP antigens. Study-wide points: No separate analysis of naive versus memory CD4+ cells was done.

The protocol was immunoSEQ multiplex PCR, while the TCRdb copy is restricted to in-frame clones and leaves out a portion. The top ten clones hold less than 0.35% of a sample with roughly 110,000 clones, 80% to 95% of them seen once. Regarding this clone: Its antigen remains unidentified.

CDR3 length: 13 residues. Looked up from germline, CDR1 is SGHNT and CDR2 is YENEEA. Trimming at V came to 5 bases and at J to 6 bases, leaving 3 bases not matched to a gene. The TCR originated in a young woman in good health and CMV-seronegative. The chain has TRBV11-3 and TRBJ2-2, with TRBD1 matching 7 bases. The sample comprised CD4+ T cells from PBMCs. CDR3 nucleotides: TGTGCCAGCAGCACCGACAGGGCCGGGGAGCTGTTTTTT. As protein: CASSTDRAGELFF.